A single sample is the source of the 5 T cell receptor beta chains below, sequenced in a study of cytomegalovirus exposure and HLA in healthy donors. PCR used 60 Vbeta primers and 13 Jbeta primers. TCRdb's table, derived via immunoSEQ multiplex PCR, lists solely in-frame clones and lacks some. The data contain around 120,000 clones, about 80% of them seen just once; the ten biggest clones take up around 3.3%. Sequenced input: PBMCs. The origin of the receptors is a male donor in good health and CMV-seronegative.

The genes are TRBV19 and TRBJ1-1; 7 positions agree with TRBD1. The CDR3 spans 14 residues. J lost 2 bases, V lost 9 bases, and 9 bases had no gene match. Per the germline V gene, CDR1 is LNHDA and CDR2 is SQIVND (reference sequence). The CDR3 DNA sequence: TGTGCCAGCATAAACACAGGGGATAACACTGAAGCTTTCTTT. It encodes CASINTGDNTEAFF.

This chain joins TRBV10-3 and TRBJ2-1; 7 nucleotides align to TRBD2. The V and J ends lost 7 bases and 7 bases, in that order; junction bases with no gene match: 13. CDR1 and CDR2 from the germline V gene are ENHRY and SYGVKD. The CDR3 spans 15 residues. CDR3 nucleotides: TGTGCCATCAAAAGGCGCGGGAGCGACCAAAATGAGCAGTTCTTC. Amino acids: CAIKRRGSDQNEQFF.

The V gene is TRBV9, the J gene TRBJ2-7; the D gene is possibly TRBD2 (5 bases). The germline gives CDR1 SGDLS, CDR2 YYNGEE. The V and J ends lost 1 base and 2 bases respectively, with 16 bases between them. CDR3 size: 16 residues. The CDR3 DNA is TGTGCCAGCAGCGTACGGGATTCCTTTAGCCCCTACGAGCAGTACTTC. Amino acids: CASSVRDSFSPYEQYF.

This clone came up once. V gene TRBV27 combines with J gene TRBJ1-6; D might be TRBD1 (6 bases). Germline CDR1 MNHEY, CDR2 SMNVEV (reference sequence). CDR3 length: 13 amino acids. Between the trimmed V and J ends, which lost 4 bases and 8 bases, there was a span of 9 bases. CDR3 DNA: TGTGCCAGCAGTTCGGACAGATATTCACCCCTCCACTTT. Translating it yields CASSSDRYSPLHF.

The chain uses TRBV19 and TRBJ1-3, with TRBD1 matching over 7 bases. The J segment lost 8 bases and the V segment lost 4 bases, leaving 14 bases of the junction unmatched. The germline gives CDR1 LNHDA, CDR2 SQIVND (reference sequence). The CDR3 runs 16 residues. The CDR3 nucleotides read TGTGCCAGTAGTAAAAAGGGACAGAGAAGATCTGACACCATATATTTT. Amino acid sequence: CASSKKGQRRSDTIYF.